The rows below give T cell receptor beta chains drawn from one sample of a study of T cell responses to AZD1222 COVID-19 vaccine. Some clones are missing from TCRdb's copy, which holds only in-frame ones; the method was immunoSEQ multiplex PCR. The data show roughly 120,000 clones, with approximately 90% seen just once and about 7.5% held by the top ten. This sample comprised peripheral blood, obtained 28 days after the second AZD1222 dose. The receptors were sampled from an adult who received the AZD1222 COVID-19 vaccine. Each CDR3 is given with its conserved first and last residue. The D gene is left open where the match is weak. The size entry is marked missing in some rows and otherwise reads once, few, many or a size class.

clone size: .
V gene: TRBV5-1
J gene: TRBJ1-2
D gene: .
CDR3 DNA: TGCGCCAGCAGCGTGGACAATGGAGATGGCTACACCTTC
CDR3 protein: CASSVDNGDGYTF

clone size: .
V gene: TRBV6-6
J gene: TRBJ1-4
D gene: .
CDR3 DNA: TGTGCCAGCAGTACCCAAGGGGGGGTGCGTGAAAAACTGTTTTTT
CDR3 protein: CASSTQGGVREKLFF

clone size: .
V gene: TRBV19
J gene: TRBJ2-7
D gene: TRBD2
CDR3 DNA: TGTGCCAGTAGTATATATTCGGCTAGCGGGGCCTTCGAGCAGTACTTC
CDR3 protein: CASSIYSASGAFEQYF

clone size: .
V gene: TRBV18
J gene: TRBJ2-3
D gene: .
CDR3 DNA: TGTGCCAGCTACTTGACAAGGGGCACAGATACGCAGTATTTT
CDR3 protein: CASYLTRGTDTQYF

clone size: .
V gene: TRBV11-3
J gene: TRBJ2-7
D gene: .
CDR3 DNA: TGTGCCAGCAGCCTGGGCCGGACACAGGACTACGAGCAGTACTTC
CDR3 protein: CASSLGRTQDYEQYF

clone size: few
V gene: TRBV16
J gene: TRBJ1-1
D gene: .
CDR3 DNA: TGTGCCAGCAGCAACGGTATTGAAGCTTTCTTT
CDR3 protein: CASSNGIEAFF

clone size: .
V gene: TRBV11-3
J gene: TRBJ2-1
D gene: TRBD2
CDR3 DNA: TGTGCCAGCAGCTTAGGGTCTGGACTAGCGGTCTACAATGAGCAGTTCTTC
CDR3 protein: CASSLGSGLAVYNEQFF

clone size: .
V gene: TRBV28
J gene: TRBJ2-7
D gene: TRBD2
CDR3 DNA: TGTGCCAGCAGTCCCACAGGACTAGCGGCACACTACGAGCAGTACTTC
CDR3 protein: CASSPTGLAAHYEQYF

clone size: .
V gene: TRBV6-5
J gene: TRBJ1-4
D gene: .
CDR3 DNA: TGTGCCAGCACCGAAGACAGGCTTAATGAAAAACTGTTTTTT
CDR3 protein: CASTEDRLNEKLFF

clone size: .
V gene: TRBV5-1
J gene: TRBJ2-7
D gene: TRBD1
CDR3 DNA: TGCGCCAGCAGCGAAGCCGGGACAGGGGCCTACGAGCAGTACTTC
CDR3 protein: CASSEAGTGAYEQYF

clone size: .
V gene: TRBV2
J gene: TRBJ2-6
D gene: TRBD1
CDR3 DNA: TGTGCCAGCATCGGGACAGAAGTCTCTGGGGCCAACGTCCTGACTTTC
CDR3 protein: CASIGTEVSGANVLTF

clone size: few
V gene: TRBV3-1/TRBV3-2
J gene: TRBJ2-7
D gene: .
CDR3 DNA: TGTGCCAGCAGCCAAGATGGGGGCCCACCCTACGAGCAGTACTTC
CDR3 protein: CASSQDGGPPYEQYF

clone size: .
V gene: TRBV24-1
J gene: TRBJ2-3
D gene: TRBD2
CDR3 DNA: TGTGCCACCAGTGAATCTAGCGGGAGGACGCAGTATTTT
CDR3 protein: CATSESSGRTQYF

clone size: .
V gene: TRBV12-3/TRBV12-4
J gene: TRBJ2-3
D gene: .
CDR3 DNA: TGTGCCAGCAGTACAAGCACAGATACGCAGTATTTT
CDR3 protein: CASSTSTDTQYF

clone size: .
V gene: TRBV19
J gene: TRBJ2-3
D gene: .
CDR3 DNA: TGTGCCAGTAGTATTTGGGGCACCACAGATACGCAGTATTTT
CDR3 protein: CASSIWGTTDTQYF

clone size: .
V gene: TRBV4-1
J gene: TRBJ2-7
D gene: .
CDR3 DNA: TGCGCCAGCAGCCAGTCGTTCGAGGCCTACGAGCAGTACTTC
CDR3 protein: CASSQSFEAYEQYF

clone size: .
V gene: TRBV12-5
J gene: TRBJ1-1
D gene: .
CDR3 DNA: TGTGCTAGTGGTTTGGTTAACACTGAAGCTTTCTTT
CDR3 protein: CASGLVNTEAFF

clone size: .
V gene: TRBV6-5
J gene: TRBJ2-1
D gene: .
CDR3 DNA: TGTGCCAGCAGACTACAGCTAGCGACCCTGCAGGAGCAGTTCTTC
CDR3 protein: CASRLQLATLQEQFF

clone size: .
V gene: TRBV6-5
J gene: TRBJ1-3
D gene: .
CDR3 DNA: TGTGCCAGCATCGGGGGATTTGGAAACACCATATATTTT
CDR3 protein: CASIGGFGNTIYF

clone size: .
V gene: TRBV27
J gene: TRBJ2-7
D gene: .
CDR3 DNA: TGTGCCAGCAGTTTATCCCGGGACACCCCATGGGGGCAGTACTTC
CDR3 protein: CASSLSRDTPWGQYF

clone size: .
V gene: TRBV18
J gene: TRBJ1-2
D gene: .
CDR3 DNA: TGTGCCAGCTCACCACGGGGGGGCAATCATGATTCCGGCTACACCTTC
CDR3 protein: CASSPRGGNHDSGYTF

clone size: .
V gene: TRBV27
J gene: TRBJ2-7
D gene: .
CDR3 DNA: TGTGCCAGCAGTTTCGGGGATAGCTCCTACGAGCAGTACTTC
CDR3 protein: CASSFGDSSYEQYF

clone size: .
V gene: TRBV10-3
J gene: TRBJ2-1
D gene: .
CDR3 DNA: TGTGCCACCAAGGACTGGTACAATGAGCAGTTCTTC
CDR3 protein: CATKDWYNEQFF

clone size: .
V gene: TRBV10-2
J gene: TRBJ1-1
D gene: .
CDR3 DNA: TGCGCCAGCAGTGATAGTAGGAACACTGAAGCTTTCTTT
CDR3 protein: CASSDSRNTEAFF

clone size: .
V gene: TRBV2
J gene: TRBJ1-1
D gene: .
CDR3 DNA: TGTGCCAGCACACTGGTCAGAAAGAACACTGAAGCTTTCTTT
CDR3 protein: CASTLVRKNTEAFF

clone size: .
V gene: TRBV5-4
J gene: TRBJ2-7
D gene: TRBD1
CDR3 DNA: TGTGCCAGCAGCTCGACAGGGGTCTACGAGCAGTACTTC
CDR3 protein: CASSSTGVYEQYF

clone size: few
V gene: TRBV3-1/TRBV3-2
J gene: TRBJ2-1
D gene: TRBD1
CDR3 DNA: TGTGCCAGCAGCCAAGGCTATAGACAGGGGGCGTATGAGCAGTTCTTC
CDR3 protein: CASSQGYRQGAYEQFF

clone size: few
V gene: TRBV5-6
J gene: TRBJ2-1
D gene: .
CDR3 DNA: TGTGCCAGCAGCTTGAGTACTGGGAATGAGCAGTTCTTC
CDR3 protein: CASSLSTGNEQFF

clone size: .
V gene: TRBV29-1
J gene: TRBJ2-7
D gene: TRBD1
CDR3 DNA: TGCAGCGCGAGACAGGGGGGTAGGGGGTACGAGCAGTACTTC
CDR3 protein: CSARQGGRGYEQYF

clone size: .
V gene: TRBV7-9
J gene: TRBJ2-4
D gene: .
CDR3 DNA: TGTGCCAGCAGCTCTCTAGGGGAAAACATTCAGTACTTC
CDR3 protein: CASSSLGENIQYF

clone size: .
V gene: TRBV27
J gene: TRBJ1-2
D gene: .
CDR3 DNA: TGTGCCAGCAGTTTGGGCGCGGTGGGACTCTATGGCTACACCTTC
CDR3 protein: CASSLGAVGLYGYTF

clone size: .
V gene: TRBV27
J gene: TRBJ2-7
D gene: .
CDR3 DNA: TGTGCCAGCACGGGCATAGCGGCCAACTACGAGCAGTACTTC
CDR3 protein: CASTGIAANYEQYF